This TCR beta chain was sequenced during a study of T cells in Graves' hyperthyroidism and ophthalmopathy (dated by TCRdb to about 2019). Study-level background: Peripheral blood was collected at initial diagnosis, before any treatment. To identify distinguishing TCR V-J signatures, a discovery cohort of some 100 patients was used, comprising approximately 40 with Graves' ophthalmopathy and some 60 with stable Graves' hyperthyroidism. Prospective prediction of ophthalmopathy was tested in an independent validation cohort of 18 to 20 hyperthyroidism patients and 17 patients who later progressed to ophthalmopathy. The 100 or so discovery patients were randomly split 7:3 into training and test sets. The study also compared thyroid tissue and blood T-cell repertoires from a handful of Graves' hyperthyroidism patients. Following sampling, methimazole starting at 30 mg daily was given to hyperthyroidism patients, and high-dose intravenous methylprednisolone was given to ophthalmopathy patients. The paper reports TCR Vbeta CDR3 sequencing of 130 to 150 peripheral blood samples: 43 ophthalmopathy, about 75 hyperthyroidism and approximately 17 progressor patients. Study-wide conclusions, independent of this receptor: A model built on a 13 V-J signature distinguished ophthalmopathy from stable hyperthyroidism, reaching 87.88% sensitivity and 81.08% specificity in cross-validation and 80%/75% in testing. Most expanded thyroid clonotypes (frequency above 0.001) were also found in blood, which suggests that blood repertoires may mirror thyroid immune responses. In validation, the model predicted progression to ophthalmopathy with just under 71% sensitivity and less than 80% specificity, a median of 6.5 months before onset. No statistical method was used to fix the sample size in advance, and group allocation was not hidden from the investigators.

This clonotype showed up many times. Its antigen remains undetermined. The sample holds no much larger clone one base away, and base qualities are not on file. The TCR beta CDR3 regions were amplified from RNA transcripts. For the first round of RT-PCR on the TCR CDR3, the HTBI primer set was used together with the Qiagen OneStep RT-PCR kit. Libraries were constructed in a second round of multiplex PCR, after which size selection and purification were performed. Sequencing of the libraries was done on an Illumina HiSeq2000 using paired-end 100 bp reads. As for how the authors treated the data: SOAPnuke was used to process the raw data, throwing out any read that contained adapters or uncalled bases, had a mean Phred below 15, or lacked an exact constant-primer or identifier match. High-quality paired reads were merged with COPE v1.2.5, and unique nucleotide sequences were defined as clonotypes. MiTCR v1.1 was used to align clonotypes to the IMGT TRBV, TRBD and TRBJ reference segments. The analysis was restricted to V-J combinations with a frequency above 0.0001, which together covered around 99% of the repertoires. A TCS score was defined as the ratio of F50 (clonal expansion) to E x V (chaos), with BLOSUM62-based TCRdist applied between CDR3 peptides within each V-J. Welch's t-statistics and random forest reduced just over 500 V-J features to under 15, which were used in a naive Bayes classifier (R e1071). The public sequencing data were trimmed at Q25 with fastp and processed into clonotypes with MiXCR by TCRdb, which kept only in-frame beta chains. Each entry is one CDR3 protein sequence, shown with its most common DNA and genes. These V and J calls are TCRdb output, not the study's own analysis. This sample comprises 500,000 or so distinct CDR3 sequences, about 16% of them detected only once. Around 32% of the sample goes to the ten largest clones.

Moderately to severely active disease, a Clinical Activity Score of at least 3, a NOSPECS grade of at least 4, and a duration under 3 months were present in ophthalmopathy patients. The study excluded patients with uncontrolled infections, other autoimmune diseases, pregnancy or lactation. Clinical symptoms, serum thyroxine and TRAb, thyroid ultrasound, and orbital computed tomography formed the basis for the diagnoses. PBMCs were isolated from about 10 ml of fresh peripheral blood by Ficoll-Paque density gradient centrifugation. Trizol reagent was used to extract total RNA, and RNA quality was then checked on an Agilent 2100 Bioanalyzer. The junction carries 15 bases between V and J, which are trimmed by 2 bases and 4 bases respectively. CDR1 and CDR2 are read off the germline V gene (reference sequence) as DFQATT and SNEGSKA. The CDR3 contains 14 residues, cysteine and phenylalanine counted. The sequence is cut down to CDR3 DNA, 42 bases in frame from base 1.

The clonotype originates from a woman in her 30s with Graves' ophthalmopathy. The rearrangement joined TRBV20-1 to TRBJ2-7; possibly the D gene is TRBD2, per 6 matching bases. The sample comprised blood. The DNA sequence reads TGCAGTGCTAGAACTAGCCTCTTGGAATACGAGCAGTACTTC. The resulting protein is CSARTSLLEYEQYF.